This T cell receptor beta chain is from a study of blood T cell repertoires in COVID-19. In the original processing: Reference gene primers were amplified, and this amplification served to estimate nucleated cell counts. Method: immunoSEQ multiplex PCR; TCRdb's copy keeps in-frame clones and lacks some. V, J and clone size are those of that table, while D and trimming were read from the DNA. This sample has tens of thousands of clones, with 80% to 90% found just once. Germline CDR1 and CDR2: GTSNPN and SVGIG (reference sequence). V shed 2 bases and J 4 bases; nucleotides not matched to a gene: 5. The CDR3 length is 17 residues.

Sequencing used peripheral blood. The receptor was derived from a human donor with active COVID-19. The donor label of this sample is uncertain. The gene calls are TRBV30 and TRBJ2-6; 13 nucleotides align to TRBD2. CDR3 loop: CAWSTSGGASGANVLTF. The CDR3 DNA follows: TGTGCCTGGAGTACTAGCGGGGGGGCATCAGGGGCCAACGTCCTGACTTTC.